This T cell receptor (beta chain) came from a study of blood T cells in healthy people across ages. Each donor was a healthy Caucasian individual from Russia, aged roughly 6 to 100. Per individual sample, total RNA of at least 5 micrograms was extracted. Combining a sample-barcoded 5' primer with a J-beta primer mix, a second PCR ran for about 6 to 12 cycles. From the 5' RACE reads, TCRdb called clonotypes with MiXCR, one entry per CDR3 protein. Of 1.5 million to 2 million distinct CDR3 sequences listed, about 30% were seen once; the top ten hold roughly 8.2%. Notes on the study in general: In these data, TCR beta diversity tracked strongly with naive T cell percentage. There were more naive CD4+ cells and higher diversity in long-lived donors than in aged donors.

Points on this clonotype: Antigen: not known.

J gave up 6 bases and V 5 bases, and 11 bases lay outside the gene matches. Germline CDR1 and CDR2: SGHRS and YFSETQ. CDR3 size: 15 residues. This rearrangement joins TRBV5-1 to TRBJ1-5; 7 bases align to TRBD1. This clonotype was sampled from a young woman in good health. The sample was blood. CDR3 sequence: CASSPQGGSGQPQHF. CDR3 nucleotides: TGCGCCAGCAGTCCGCAAGGGGGCTCAGGTCAGCCCCAGCATTTT.